The 15 T cell receptor beta chains listed next were all sequenced from one sample in a study of blood T cell repertoires in COVID-19. TCRdb's copy holds only in-frame clones and misses some; the assay was immunoSEQ multiplex PCR. The table records roughly 190,000 clones, 80% to 90% of them present only once. Specimen: PBMCs or T cells enriched from blood (not recorded which). These receptors were obtained from a man in his forties who had recovered from COVID-19.

The chain has TRBV30 and TRBJ1-5, with 7 bases lining up with TRBD1. The junction had 4 bases not matched to a gene; V was cut back by 1 base and J by 7 bases. Germline V gene data show CDR1 as GTSNPN and CDR2 as SVGIG (reference sequence). The CDR3 is made up of 13 amino acids. As DNA, the CDR3 is TGTGCCTGGAGTGGGACAGGCGGGCAGCCCCAGCATTTT. Protein sequence: CAWSGTGGQPQHF.

The V gene is TRBV5-1, the J gene TRBJ1-2; 8 nucleotides agree with TRBD1. The CDR3 spans 14 residues. Germline values: CDR1 SGHRS, CDR2 YFSETQ. After removal of 2 bases from V and 3 bases from J, the junction contained 3 bases not matched to a gene. The CDR3 loop is CASSLNRGDYGYTF. CDR3 DNA: TGCGCCAGCAGCTTAAACAGGGGGGACTATGGCTACACCTTC.

The genes are TRBV28 and TRBJ1-2; D is perhaps TRBD1 (5 bases). Per the germline V gene, CDR1 is MDHEN and CDR2 is SYDVKM. The V end lost 3 bases, the J end lost 3 bases, and 14 bases lay between the germline ends. The CDR3 totals 15 residues. The CDR3 loop is CASSFADSAYYGYTF. In nucleotides, the CDR3 is TGTGCCAGCAGTTTTGCCGACAGCGCATACTATGGCTACACCTTC.

The gene calls are TRBV30 and TRBJ2-1; 7 bases line up with TRBD2. This CDR3 is 13 amino acids long. Germline V lookup: CDR1 GTSNPN, CDR2 SVGIG (reference sequence). Unmatched junction bases numbered 6, after V lost 3 bases and J lost 7 bases. CDR3 in amino acids: CAWSHGGVNEQFF. CDR3 DNA sequence: TGTGCCTGGAGCCATGGGGGGGTGAATGAGCAGTTCTTC.

This rearrangement joins TRBV4-2 to TRBJ2-1, with 9 bases lining up with TRBD2. Looked up from germline, CDR1 is LGHNA and CDR2 is YNFKEQ. V lost 1 base, J lost 2 bases, and 9 bases stayed unmatched. This CDR3 is 18 amino acids long. The CDR3 DNA sequence: TGTGCCAGCAGCCAAGGTCCTCAGACTAGCGGAACCTACAATGAGCAGTTCTTC. Its protein product is CASSQGPQTSGTYNEQFF.

V gene TRBV5-6 combines with J gene TRBJ2-1; D uncertain. The length of the CDR3 is 11 residues. Germline V gives CDR1 SGHDT, CDR2 YYEEEE. The ends were cut back, 0 bases at V and 9 bases at J, with 4 bases in the middle. CDR3 coding DNA: TGTGCCAGCAGCTTGGCGGTTGAGCAGTTCTTC. Protein: CASSLAVEQFF.

The gene calls are TRBV7-9 and TRBJ1-1; TRBD1 aligns across 8 bases. V shed 5 bases and J 5 bases; nucleotides not matched to a gene: 7. In germline, CDR1 is SEHNR, CDR2 FQNEAQ (reference sequence). The CDR3 covers 14 residues. The CDR3 reads CASSLQGAATEAFF. CDR3 nucleotide sequence: TGTGCCAGCAGCCTCCAGGGGGCTGCGACTGAAGCTTTCTTT.

The V gene is TRBV14, the J gene TRBJ1-2; D not resolved. Trimming removed 2 bases from V and 3 bases from J, with 7 bases in between. The CDR3 runs to 13 residues. Per germline, CDR1 SGHDN and CDR2 FVKESK. Here the CDR3 reads CASSQSGDYGYTF. CDR3 bases: TGTGCCAGCAGCCAATCCGGGGACTATGGCTACACCTTC.

V gene TRBV25-1 combines with J gene TRBJ2-3, with D possibly TRBD1 on 6 matching bases. The length of the CDR3 is 16 residues. Germline V gene lookup returns CDR1 MGHDK and CDR2 SYGVNS. The V and J ends lost 1 base and 1 base respectively, with 12 bases between them. The CDR3 spells CASSEWGGGGTDTQYF. The CDR3 nucleotides are TGTGCCAGCAGTGAATGGGGTGGGGGCGGCACAGATACGCAGTATTTT. Complete variable domain (other parts from reference TRBV25-1 and TRBJ2-3): EADIYQTPRYLVIGTGKKITLECSQTMGHDKMYWYQQDPGMELHLIHYSYGVNSTEKGDLSSESTVSRIRTEHFPLTLESARPSHTSQYLCASSEWGGGGTDTQYFGPGTRLTVL.

The chain is built from TRBV29-1 and TRBJ2-5; the D is unclear. The germline V gene has CDR1 SQVTM and CDR2 ANQGSEA. Trimming removed 5 bases from V and 2 bases from J, with 6 bases in between. There are 11 residues in the CDR3. CDR3 in amino acids: CSVSEQETQYF. CDR3 DNA: TGCAGCGTTAGCGAACAAGAGACCCAGTACTTC.

The chain joins TRBV27 to TRBJ1-4; 7 nucleotides line up with TRBD1. The V and J ends lost 5 bases and 7 bases, in that order; junction bases with no gene match: 13. CDR1 and CDR2 from the germline V gene are MNHEY and SMNVEV (reference sequence). CDR3 length: 16 amino acids. CDR3 protein: CASSPRRQGPREKLFF. The CDR3 DNA reads TGTGCCAGCAGTCCCCGTCGACAGGGACCCCGTGAAAAACTGTTTTTT.

About this clone: The same CDR3 arises from other DNA sequences in this sample as well. The rearrangement links TRBV6-5 to TRBJ1-1; D call uncertain. Germline V gives CDR1 MNHEY, CDR2 SVGAGI. The CDR3 runs to 13 residues. Trimming cost V 2 bases and J 1 base, with 5 bases left between them. CDR3 amino acids: CASSYLRNTEAFF. The CDR3 DNA follows: TGTGCCAGCAGTTACCTCAGGAACACTGAAGCTTTCTTT.

The V gene is TRBV12-5, the J gene TRBJ1-1; the D gene is possibly TRBD1 (6 bases). Germline V lookup: CDR1 LGHNT, CDR2 FRNRAP. The CDR3 has 15 residues. V lost 9 bases to trimming and J lost 3 bases, with 20 bases between them. The CDR3 DNA reads as TGTGCTAGGGAGCCCGGGGGGCGTCGGGACACTGAAGCTTTCTTT. As protein: CAREPGGRRDTEAFF.

As for this clone: An end of the junction does not agree with germline; a read error may underlie this. V usage is TRBV5-6 and J usage is TRBJ1-5, with TRBD1 as a possible D gene (5 bases). Germline CDR1 SGHDT, CDR2 YYEEEE. There are 16 residues in the CDR3. The CDR3 reads CARRLGGGYSNQPQHF. The CDR3 region has the DNA TGCGCCCGCCGCCTCGGGGGGGGGTATAGCAATCAGCCCCAGCATTTT.

Only a few counts were recorded for this clone. The chain uses TRBV5-1 and TRBJ2-5; a weak D match, TRBD1 (6 bases). V gave up 3 bases and J gave up 3 bases, with 12 bases separating them. The CDR3 is 14 amino acids. The V gene's germline CDR1 is SGHRS and CDR2 YFSETQ. For the CDR3, the DNA is TGCGCCAGCAGCTCCGGGACACCCAAAGAGACCCAGTACTTC. Its translation: CASSSGTPKETQYF.